This T cell receptor (beta chain) comes out of a study of CD8 T cells in Susac syndrome. An input of about 0.45 to 1 ug of RNA was subjected to reverse transcription using random hexamers. One entry per CDR3 protein, called by TCRdb with MiXCR from the immunoSEQ multiplex PCR reads. This sample has 71,000 or so distinct CDR3 sequences, with around 93% found just once. V was trimmed by 0 bases and J by 4 bases, leaving 9 bases between them. Germline CDR1 and CDR2: SGHTA and FQGNSA. This CDR3 has 14 amino acids. This sequence joins TRBV7-2 and TRBJ2-5, with D possibly matching TRBD2 (6 bases). The sample was CD4+ T cells from PBMCs. This clonotype was obtained from a human donor with Susac syndrome. The CDR3 bases are TGTGCCAGCAGCTTAGCTGGGAGGAGAGAGACCCAGTACTTC. Protein: CASSLAGRRETQYF.